This TCR beta chain was identified in a study of early T cells in non-severe SARS-CoV-2 infection. A single record per CDR3 protein comes from TCRdb applying MiXCR to the 5' RACE reads. Of about 80,000 distinct CDR3 sequences in the sample, 12% were seen once. This clonotype was detected many times. Trimming shortened V by 4 bases and J by 13 bases, and 14 bases separated the two germline ends. From germline, CDR1 is MDHEN and CDR2 SYDVKM. The CDR3 contains 13 residues. The sample comprised whole blood. The chain links TRBV28 to TRBJ2-6, with D maybe TRBD1 (5 bases). The sequence was collected from an adult who was a healthcare worker with PCR-confirmed SARS-CoV-2 infection or an uninfected control (not recorded which). This CDR3 reads CASSSGAGRVLTF. DNA of the CDR3: TGTGCCAGCAGTTCTGGGGCCGGGCGGGTCCTGACTTTC. Using reference TRBV28 and TRBJ2-6 for the parts outside the CDR3, the full variable domain is DVKVTQSSRYLVKRTGEKVFLECVQDMDHENMFWYRQDPGLGLRLIYFSYDVKMKEKGDIPEGYSVSREKKERFSLILESASTNQTSMYLCASSSGAGRVLTFGAGSRLTVL.